Listed below are T cell receptor beta chains from one sample, sequenced in a study of cytomegalovirus exposure and HLA in healthy donors. Repertoires were generated with immunoSEQ multiplex PCR, while TCRdb's copy carries only in-frame clones and drops some. Counted here are about 150,000 clones, roughly 87% occurring once; the ten biggest clones make up about 5.2%. Input material: PBMCs. These receptors were taken from a man aged 30-40 years in good health and CMV-seropositive. CDR3s include the opening cysteine and the closing phenylalanine or tryptophan. A D gene is named only where the DNA matches it firmly. The listing skips clone size in some rows; elsewhere it reads once, few, many or a size class.

d_call,clone_size,j_call,v_call,cdr3_aa,cdr3_nt
-,-,TRBJ2-7,TRBV27,CASSFIGGEQYF,TGTGCCAGCAGTTTTATAGGGGGCGAGCAGTACTTC
-,-,TRBJ2-1,TRBV6-7,CASSYPGPYNEQFF,TGTGCCAGCAGTTATCCGGGTCCCTACAATGAGCAGTTCTTC
-,-,TRBJ1-6,TRBV30,CAWSRRDSPLHF,TGTGCCTGGAGTAGGCGGGATTCACCCCTCCACTTT
TRBD1,-,TRBJ2-7,TRBV29-1,CSVEDPSREQGSNEQYF,TGCAGCGTTGAAGATCCCTCAAGGGAACAGGGGTCCAACGAGCAGTACTTC
TRBD1,-,TRBJ2-2,TRBV19,CASLHRGTGELFF,TGTGCCAGCTTACACAGGGGTACCGGGGAGCTGTTTTTT
-,-,TRBJ1-6,TRBV9,CASSVARQGHSPLHF,TGTGCCAGCAGCGTAGCTAGGCAGGGGCATTCACCCCTCCACTTT
TRBD1,-,TRBJ1-1,TRBV28,CASSLSGTGPEAFF,TGTGCCAGCAGTTTATCCGGGACAGGGCCTGAAGCTTTCTTT
-,-,TRBJ2-1,TRBV7-7,CASSLDQGNEQFF,TGTGCCAGCAGCTTAGATCAGGGAAATGAGCAGTTCTTC
-,-,TRBJ2-1,TRBV18,CASSPPGDRNNEQFF,TGTGCCAGCTCACCCCCGGGGGACCGAAACAATGAGCAGTTCTTC
TRBD1,once,TRBJ1-6,TRBV27,CASSSGTGYFSPLHF,TGTGCCAGCAGTTCTGGGACAGGGTATTTCTCACCCCTCCACTTT
-,-,TRBJ2-5,TRBV6-4,CASSEVRDPGETQYF,TGTGCCAGCAGTGAGGTCAGGGATCCTGGAGAGACCCAGTACTTC
-,-,TRBJ2-1,TRBV23-1,CASSQRTLPGDNEQFF,TGCGCCAGCAGTCAGCGGACCCTCCCAGGGGACAATGAGCAGTTCTTC
-,-,TRBJ1-3,TRBV6-5,CASSRRQDRWSTIYF,TGTGCCAGCAGCCGTCGACAGGACCGATGGAGCACCATATATTTT
-,-,TRBJ2-4,TRBV28,CASSSAGLAKNIQYF,TGTGCCAGCAGTTCTGCGGGTCTAGCCAAAAACATTCAGTACTTC
-,few,TRBJ1-1,TRBV28,CASRQQGVTEAFF,TGTGCCAGCAGGCAACAGGGTGTCACTGAAGCTTTCTTT
TRBD1,-,TRBJ2-3,TRBV6-4,CASSEAGGHTDTQYF,TGTGCCAGCAGTGAGGCAGGGGGCCACACAGATACGCAGTATTTT
-,-,TRBJ1-2,TRBV5-4,CASSLGSAGAGYGYTF,TGTGCCAGCAGCTTAGGCAGTGCGGGGGCGGGCTATGGCTACACCTTC
TRBD1,once,TRBJ1-1,TRBV6-5,CASSLSTGRAFF,TGTGCCAGCAGCTTATCGACAGGGCGGGCTTTCTTT
TRBD1,-,TRBJ1-5,TRBV5-6,CASSLWDRGLNQPQHF,TGTGCCAGCAGCTTGTGGGACAGGGGGCTAAATCAGCCCCAGCATTTT
-,-,TRBJ1-1,TRBV30,CAWSVRRGGTEAFF,TGTGCCTGGAGTGTTCGAAGGGGGGGCACTGAAGCTTTCTTT
TRBD1,-,TRBJ2-5,TRBV18,CASSPDRGETQYF,TGTGCCAGCTCACCGGACAGGGGAGAGACCCAGTACTTC
TRBD2,once,TRBJ2-1,TRBV7-2,CASSPTSLAGEDEQFF,TGTGCCAGCAGCCCTACGTCCCTAGCGGGGGAGGATGAGCAGTTCTTC
-,-,TRBJ2-6,TRBV30,CAWSLQGAGANVLTF,TGTGCCTGGAGTTTACAGGGAGCTGGGGCCAACGTCCTGACTTTC
TRBD2,-,TRBJ2-3,TRBV5-1,CASSLAGGDTQYF,TGCGCCAGCAGCTTGGCGGGGGGAGATACGCAGTATTTT
-,once,TRBJ1-2,TRBV9,CASSVATAANYGYTF,TGTGCCAGCAGCGTAGCTACAGCGGCTAACTATGGCTACACCTTC
-,-,TRBJ2-2,TRBV27,CASSLSRLAGELFF,TGTGCCAGCAGCTTATCCCGACTCGCCGGGGAGCTGTTTTTT
TRBD1,-,TRBJ2-5,TRBV5-1,CASRIGRAGQGIREFQETQYF,TGCGCCAGCAGAATTGGCCGCGCGGGACAGGGGATCCGGGAGTTCCAAGAGACCCAGTACTTC
-,once,TRBJ1-6,TRBV7-2,CASSLGRADSPLHF,TGTGCCAGCAGCTTGGGCAGGGCTGATTCACCCCTCCACTTT
-,-,TRBJ2-1,TRBV7-9,CASSFPGHLYNEQFF,TGTGCCAGCAGCTTCCCGGGACACCTCTACAATGAGCAGTTCTTC
-,-,TRBJ2-1,TRBV6-5,CASSYVGANNEQFF,TGTGCCAGCAGTTACGTCGGAGCAAACAATGAGCAGTTCTTC
-,-,TRBJ2-5,TRBV15,CATSTNGLETQYF,TGTGCCACCAGCACGAACGGTCTGGAGACCCAGTACTTC
TRBD2,-,TRBJ2-1,TRBV18,CASSSWTSGRVSYNEQFF,TGTGCCAGCTCATCCTGGACTAGCGGGAGGGTCTCCTACAATGAGCAGTTCTTC
TRBD1,-,TRBJ2-1,TRBV11-2,CASSALRGLVEQFF,TGTGCCAGCAGCGCTCTCAGGGGGTTGGTTGAGCAGTTCTTC
-,-,TRBJ1-2,TRBV30,CAWIGQGKPNYGYTF,TGTGCCTGGATAGGCCAGGGGAAGCCTAACTATGGCTACACCTTC
TRBD2,-,TRBJ2-7,TRBV30,CAWAIAGGHEQYF,TGTGCCTGGGCTATAGCGGGAGGCCACGAGCAGTACTTC
-,-,TRBJ1-1,TRBV4-1,CASRFLTERTEAFF,TGCGCCAGCAGATTCTTGACAGAACGGACTGAAGCTTTCTTT
TRBD1,-,TRBJ2-7,TRBV4-1,CASSQDRGGVSYEQYF,TGCGCCAGCAGCCAAGATCGAGGGGGCGTTTCCTACGAGCAGTACTTC
TRBD2,-,TRBJ2-7,TRBV7-9,CASSPGRGISYEQYF,TGTGCCAGCAGCCCAGGGCGGGGGATATCCTACGAGCAGTACTTC
-,once,TRBJ1-1,TRBV28,CASSLGLISGAFF,TGTGCCAGCAGTTTAGGGCTCATTAGCGGAGCTTTCTTT
TRBD2,-,TRBJ2-2,TRBV28,CASSSGREDTGELFF,TGTGCCAGCAGTTCAGGGCGGGAGGACACCGGGGAGCTGTTTTTT
-,once,TRBJ2-7,TRBV27,CASSLVRKTYEQYF,TGTGCCAGCAGTTTAGTGCGGAAAACCTACGAGCAGTACTTC
-,-,TRBJ2-7,TRBV7-2,CATRSRGSYEQYF,TGTGCCACCCGATCAAGGGGCTCCTACGAGCAGTACTTC
-,-,TRBJ2-7,TRBV30,CAWSRRSTYEQYF,TGTGCCTGGAGTAGAAGAAGCACCTACGAGCAGTACTTC
TRBD1,-,TRBJ1-5,TRBV30,CAWSVDAQGAQPQHF,TGTGCCTGGAGTGTAGACGCACAGGGGGCCCAGCCCCAGCATTTT
-,few,TRBJ1-2,TRBV18,CASSPQREGDWYGYTF,TGTGCCAGCTCGCCCCAAAGGGAGGGGGACTGGTATGGCTACACCTTC
-,-,TRBJ2-4,TRBV19,CASRTGNLAKNIQYF,TGTGCCAGTAGAACAGGGAATCTAGCCAAAAACATTCAGTACTTC
TRBD1,-,TRBJ2-7,TRBV2,CASSNEGTGIYEQYF,TGTGCCAGCAGTAACGAAGGGACAGGGATTTACGAGCAGTACTTC
TRBD2,-,TRBJ2-7,TRBV6-1,CASRTRGVSYEQYF,TGTGCCAGCAGGACTCGGGGGGTCTCCTACGAGCAGTACTTC
-,-,TRBJ1-6,TRBV2,CASSGLGNNSPLHF,TGTGCCAGCAGTGGCCTGGGCAATAATTCACCCCTCCACTTT